A selection of T cell receptor beta chains follows, all from one sample in a study of blood T cell repertoires in COVID-19. Assay: immunoSEQ multiplex PCR; the TCRdb copy retains only in-frame clones and omits some. The sample shows 25,000 to 35,000 clones, 80% to 90% of them seen only once. The sample consisted of peripheral blood. The receptors shown here come from a human donor in a cohort sampled during active COVID-19. Each CDR3 is given with its conserved first and last residue. Each record gives: CDR3 length, D gene, V gene, J gene, clone size, CDR3 protein, CDR3 DNA. D genes are given only for firm matches. For some rows the clone size is stated as once, few or many, or as a class when expanded; others skip it.

len: 16
d_gene: TRBD2
v_gene: TRBV7-2
j_gene: TRBJ2-5
abundance: .
CDR3aa: CASSLMVSGGQETQYF
CDR3nt: TGTGCCAGCAGCTTAATGGTGTCGGGGGGGCAAGAGACCCAGTACTTC

len: 16
d_gene: .
v_gene: TRBV5-1
j_gene: TRBJ2-1
abundance: .
CDR3aa: CASSWADGSSYNEQFF
CDR3nt: TGCGCCAGCAGCTGGGCAGACGGTAGCTCCTACAATGAGCAGTTCTTC

len: 14
d_gene: TRBD1
v_gene: TRBV5-1
j_gene: TRBJ2-7
abundance: .
CDR3aa: CASSLEHSGGEQYF
CDR3nt: TGCGCCAGCAGCTTGGAACACTCAGGGGGCGAGCAGTACTTC

len: 15
d_gene: .
v_gene: TRBV7-2
j_gene: TRBJ2-3
abundance: .
CDR3aa: CASSLDWARTDTQYF
CDR3nt: TGTGCCAGCAGCTTAGACTGGGCACGCACAGATACGCAGTATTTT

len: 14
d_gene: TRBD1
v_gene: TRBV5-1
j_gene: TRBJ1-2
abundance: .
CDR3aa: CASSAGQGAKGYTF
CDR3nt: TGCGCCAGCAGCGCGGGACAGGGGGCAAAGGGCTACACCTTC

len: 14
d_gene: TRBD1
v_gene: TRBV5-5
j_gene: TRBJ1-4
abundance: .
CDR3aa: CASSHGTANEKLFF
CDR3nt: TGTGCCAGCAGCCACGGGACAGCTAATGAAAAACTGTTTTTT

len: 19
d_gene: TRBD1
v_gene: TRBV18
j_gene: TRBJ2-1
abundance: .
CDR3aa: CASSPLRTGASSSYNEQFF
CDR3nt: TGTGCCAGCTCACCTCTACGGACAGGGGCTTCCAGCTCCTACAATGAGCAGTTCTTC

len: 14
d_gene: .
v_gene: TRBV18
j_gene: TRBJ1-2
abundance: .
CDR3aa: CASSPPSGIYGYTF
CDR3nt: TGTGCCAGCTCACCACCGTCAGGAATCTATGGCTACACCTTC

len: 14
d_gene: .
v_gene: TRBV28
j_gene: TRBJ1-1
abundance: .
CDR3aa: CASSLTTGNTEAFF
CDR3nt: TGTGCCAGCAGTTTAACGACAGGGAACACTGAAGCTTTCTTT

len: 12
d_gene: .
v_gene: TRBV5-1
j_gene: TRBJ2-7
abundance: .
CDR3aa: CASSLQGYEQYF
CDR3nt: TGCGCCAGCAGCTTACAGGGCTACGAGCAGTACTTC

len: 15
d_gene: TRBD1
v_gene: TRBV10-3
j_gene: TRBJ2-7
abundance: few
CDR3aa: CAISALQGARYEQYF
CDR3nt: TGTGCCATCAGTGCTCTACAGGGGGCGCGCTACGAGCAGTACTTC

len: 16
d_gene: TRBD2
v_gene: TRBV4-1
j_gene: TRBJ2-5
abundance: .
CDR3aa: CASSQDRTGGRETQYF
CDR3nt: TGCGCCAGCAGCCAAGATCGTACGGGGGGACGGGAGACCCAGTACTTC

len: 13
d_gene: .
v_gene: TRBV9
j_gene: TRBJ2-1
abundance: .
CDR3aa: CASSSGSYNEQFF
CDR3nt: TGTGCCAGCAGTAGCGGCTCCTACAATGAGCAGTTCTTC

len: 13
d_gene: .
v_gene: TRBV29-1
j_gene: TRBJ2-3
abundance: .
CDR3aa: CSVGRGSTDTQYF
CDR3nt: TGCAGCGTTGGGCGGGGCAGCACAGATACGCAGTATTTT

len: 12
d_gene: .
v_gene: TRBV12-3/TRBV12-4
j_gene: TRBJ2-7
abundance: .
CDR3aa: CASSNRVGEQYF
CDR3nt: TGTGCCAGCAGCAACAGGGTAGGGGAGCAGTACTTC

len: 13
d_gene: .
v_gene: TRBV2
j_gene: TRBJ2-7
abundance: few
CDR3aa: CASTRARSYEQYF
CDR3nt: TGTGCCAGCACCAGGGCCCGCTCCTACGAGCAGTACTTC

len: 13
d_gene: .
v_gene: TRBV28
j_gene: TRBJ1-2
abundance: .
CDR3aa: CASSLTANYGYTF
CDR3nt: TGTGCCAGCAGTCTGACAGCTAACTATGGCTACACCTTC

len: 13
d_gene: .
v_gene: TRBV6-5
j_gene: TRBJ2-3
abundance: .
CDR3aa: CASTGRGIDTQYF
CDR3nt: TGTGCCAGCACCGGCCGCGGAATAGATACGCAGTATTTT

len: 13
d_gene: .
v_gene: TRBV7-2
j_gene: TRBJ2-2
abundance: .
CDR3aa: CASSSRVTGELFF
CDR3nt: TGTGCCAGCAGCTCACGGGTCACCGGGGAGCTGTTTTTT

len: 15
d_gene: TRBD1
v_gene: TRBV30
j_gene: TRBJ2-3
abundance: .
CDR3aa: CAWSVQGQGTDTQYF
CDR3nt: TGTGCCTGGAGTGTCCAAGGACAGGGGACGGATACGCAGTATTTT

len: 14
d_gene: .
v_gene: TRBV29-1
j_gene: TRBJ2-1
abundance: .
CDR3aa: CSARQESSYNEQFF
CDR3nt: TGCAGCGCCCGACAGGAAAGCTCCTACAATGAGCAGTTCTTC

len: 15
d_gene: .
v_gene: TRBV7-9
j_gene: TRBJ2-7
abundance: .
CDR3aa: CASSLSPGGSYEQYF
CDR3nt: TGTGCCAGCAGCTTGTCCCCGGGGGGCAGCTACGAGCAGTACTTC